Below, 17 T cell receptor beta chains from the same sample are listed, as sequenced in a study of OX40 agonist ivuxolimab in advanced cancers. Repertoires were generated with immunoSEQ multiplex PCR, while TCRdb's copy carries only in-frame clones and drops some. The sample consists of roughly 34,000 clones, around nine tenths of them appearing once. The source was CD4+ or CD8+ T cells sorted from blood, collected in a trial of the OX40 agonist ivuxolimab. These receptors originate from an adult with an advanced solid tumor such as melanoma, head and neck, liver or kidney cancer.

This CDR3 reads CASSFSNTEAFF. As DNA, the CDR3 is TGTGCCAGCAGCTTCTCCAACACTGAAGCTTTCTTT. The V call is TRBV11-2, the J call TRBJ1-1; D call uncertain. V lost 3 bases, J lost 2 bases, and 4 bases lay in between. Germline values: CDR1 SGHAT, CDR2 FQNNGV. CDR3 length equals 12 residues.

The V gene is TRBV7-2, the J gene TRBJ2-3; D might be TRBD1 (5 bases). With 5 bases removed from V and 3 bases from J, the gap between germline ends came to 15 bases. Looked up from germline, CDR1 is SGHTA and CDR2 is FQGNSA. The CDR3 has 15 amino acids. CDR3 bases: TGTGCCAGCAGCGCTGGGGCCTATCAGACAGATACGCAGTATTTT. It specifies CASSAGAYQTDTQYF.

V and J are TRBV5-4 and TRBJ2-3; TRBD2 matches 10 bases. J gave up 2 bases and V 1 base, and 4 bases lay outside the gene matches. Germline assignment: CDR1 SGHNT and CDR2 YYREEE (reference sequence). The CDR3 loop spans 16 amino acids. CDR3 in DNA: TGTGCCAGCAGCTTGAAGCGGGAGGGGACCACAGATACGCAGTATTTT. Translation: CASSLKREGTTDTQYF.

This rearrangement joins TRBV6-5 to TRBJ1-2; D call uncertain. The ends were cut back, 3 bases at V and 1 base at J, with 6 bases in the middle. CDR3 length: 13 residues. In germline, CDR1 is MNHEY, CDR2 SVGAGI. The CDR3: CASSYTDNYGYTF. The CDR3 region has the DNA TGTGCCAGCAGTTATACTGATAACTATGGCTACACCTTC.

This clone was counted a few times. The chain is built from TRBV19 and TRBJ2-1; D is undetermined. The CDR3 extends over 17 amino acids. V was clipped by 3 bases and J by 0 bases, with 15 bases between them. The germline V gene encodes CDR1 LNHDA and CDR2 SQIVND (reference sequence). The CDR3 nucleotides read TGTGCCAGTAGTATTGTAGCCACCTCGAGCTCCTACAATGAGCAGTTCTTC. This gives the protein CASSIVATSSSYNEQFF.

V gene TRBV7-2 combines with J gene TRBJ1-1; D perhaps matches TRBD1 (6 bases). The germline CDR1 and CDR2 sequences are SGHTA and FQGNSA. The CDR3 loop spans 15 amino acids. The germline V and J ends were trimmed by 3 bases and 6 bases, with 17 bases remaining between them. The CDR3: CASSLGLGGFAEAFF. The CDR3 nucleotides are TGTGCCAGCAGCTTGGGATTAGGGGGGTTCGCTGAAGCTTTCTTT.

The V gene is TRBV4-3, the J gene TRBJ2-3; TRBD2 is a possible D gene (6 bases). The ends were cut back, 0 bases at V and 0 bases at J, with 13 bases in the middle. The germline V gene has CDR1 LGHNA and CDR2 YSLEER. The CDR3 length is 17 residues. In DNA, the CDR3 is TGCGCCAGCAGCCAAGATCTGCTAGCGATTAGCACAGATACGCAGTATTTT. Its protein product is CASSQDLLAISTDTQYF.

This clone has a single count. The rearrangement uses TRBV5-1 and TRBJ2-1; TRBD2 matches at 8 bases. Germline loops: CDR1 SGHRS, CDR2 YFSETQ. CDR3 size: 14 residues. The trim removed 4 bases at V and 8 bases at J, leaving 8 bases unmatched. CDR3 loop: CASSLEVAGYEQFF. In DNA, the CDR3 is TGCGCCAGCAGCCTCGAGGTAGCGGGATATGAGCAGTTCTTC. The full variable domain, its missing parts supplied by reference TRBV5-1 and TRBJ2-1, is KAGVTQTPRYLIKTRGQQVTLSCSPISGHRSVSWYQQTPGQGLQFLFEYFSETQRNKGNFPGRFSGRQFSNSRSEMNVSTLELGDSALYLCASSLEVAGYEQFFGPGTRLTVL.

This rearrangement joins TRBV6-5 to TRBJ1-5; a weak D match, TRBD1 (6 bases). CDR3 length equals 15 residues. Germline V gene lookup returns CDR1 MNHEY and CDR2 SVGAGI. Trimming took off 6 bases at V and 0 bases at J, with 12 bases between the two ends. CDR3 DNA: TGTGCCAGCAGACAGACAGGTCCTAGCAATCAGCCCCAGCATTTT. The encoded protein is CASRQTGPSNQPQHF.

V and J are TRBV27 and TRBJ2-7, with 9 bases fitting TRBD1. Germline V lookup: CDR1 MNHEY, CDR2 SMNVEV (reference sequence). With V trimmed by 4 bases and J by 1 base, 11 bases remained unmatched. The CDR3 is 17 amino acids. The CDR3 loop reads CASSSLSTGGTSYEQYF. DNA of the CDR3: TGTGCCAGCAGTTCATTGAGTACAGGGGGCACATCCTACGAGCAGTACTTC.

V and J are TRBV18 and TRBJ1-3; D gene uncertain. V lost 2 bases to trimming and J lost 7 bases, with 15 bases between them. The CDR3 loop spans 15 amino acids. Per the germline V gene, CDR1 is KGHSH and CDR2 is LQKENI. The CDR3: CASSPVQDLGNTIYF. As DNA, the CDR3 is TGTGCCAGCTCACCAGTGCAGGACCTGGGGAACACCATATATTTT. Drawing the rest from reference TRBV18 and TRBJ1-3, the complete variable domain is NAGVMQNPRHLVRRRGQEARLRCSPMKGHSHVYWYRQLPEEGLKFMVYLQKENIIDESGMPKERFSAEFPKEGPSILRIQQVVRGDSAAYFCASSPVQDLGNTIYFGEGSWLTVV.

V usage is TRBV4-3 and J usage is TRBJ1-1; 8 bases agree with TRBD1. This CDR3 has 17 amino acids. Trimming removed 1 base from V and 4 bases from J; junction bases left unmatched: 11. From germline, CDR1 is LGHNA and CDR2 YSLEER. The CDR3 bases are TGCGCCAGCAGCCAAGGTCCTCAGGGGGCTCGGGGCACTGAAGCTTTCTTT. This gives the protein CASSQGPQGARGTEAFF.

V is TRBV6-6 and J is TRBJ1-4; possibly TRBD1 for D (5 bases). Germline V CDR1 and CDR2: MNHNY, SVGAGI (reference sequence). Between the trimmed V and J ends, which lost 3 bases and 4 bases, there was a span of 9 bases. This CDR3 comprises 14 residues. The CDR3 sequence is CASSYRQRNEKLFF. The CDR3 coding sequence is TGTGCCAGCAGTTATCGACAGCGTAATGAAAAACTGTTTTTT.

The chain couples TRBV29-1 to TRBJ1-6, with D perhaps matching TRBD1 (6 bases). Trimming stripped 7 bases from V and 7 bases from J, with 14 bases between. CDR1 is SQVTM and CDR2 is ANQGSEA in the germline V gene. The CDR3 loop spans 13 amino acids. CDR3 in amino acids: CSALRGRNSPLHF. The CDR3 region has the DNA TGCAGCGCTCTCAGGGGACGGAATTCACCCCTCCACTTT.

V and J are TRBV7-2 and TRBJ2-7; D might be TRBD1 (6 bases). The CDR3 loop spans 16 amino acids. Germline V gene data show CDR1 as SGHTA and CDR2 as FQGNSA. The germline V and J ends were trimmed by 3 bases and 0 bases, with 15 bases remaining between them. CDR3 coding DNA: TGTGCCAGCAGCTTTTACCGGGACATTCGCTCCTACGAGCAGTACTTC. Translating gives CASSFYRDIRSYEQYF. The entire variable domain, with the rest obtained from reference TRBV7-2 and TRBJ2-7, is as follows: GAGVSQSPSNKVTEKGKDVELRCDPISGHTALYWYRQSLGQGLEFLIYFQGNSAPDKSGLPSDRFSAERTGGSVSTLTIQRTQQEDSAVYLCASSFYRDIRSYEQYFGPGTRLTVT.

The chain combines TRBV5-1 with TRBJ2-1; D gene unclear. CDR3 size: 15 residues. Trimming took off 4 bases at V and 4 bases at J, with 15 bases between the two ends. Germline CDR1 is SGHRS and CDR2 is YFSETQ. As DNA, the CDR3 is TGCGCCAGCAGCCCGGGCACCCTACTTTACAATGAGCAGTTCTTC. Translated: CASSPGTLLYNEQFF. The full variable domain, rest sourced from reference TRBV5-1 and TRBJ2-1, is KAGVTQTPRYLIKTRGQQVTLSCSPISGHRSVSWYQQTPGQGLQFLFEYFSETQRNKGNFPGRFSGRQFSNSRSEMNVSTLELGDSALYLCASSPGTLLYNEQFFGPGTRLTVL.

The chain couples TRBV30 to TRBJ1-6; 8 bases agree with TRBD1. J lost 9 bases, V lost 3 bases, and 10 bases had no gene match. This CDR3 region has 15 residues. Germline CDR1 reads GTSNPN; CDR2 reads SVGIG (reference sequence). CDR3 amino acids: CAWRIRGRQVSPLHF. In DNA, the CDR3 is TGTGCCTGGAGAATCAGGGGGCGACAAGTTTCACCCCTCCACTTT. Using reference TRBV30 and TRBJ1-6 for the parts outside the CDR3, the full variable domain is SQTIHQWPATLVQPVGSPLSLECTVEGTSNPNLYWYRQAAGRGLQLLFYSVGIGQISSEVPQNLSASRPQDRQFILSSKKLLLSDSGFYLCAWRIRGRQVSPLHFGNGTRLTVT.